This T cell receptor (beta chain) derives from a study of cytotoxic CD8 clonotypes in ibrutinib-treated CLL. At the level of the study: After treatment lasting a median about twelve months, range 6 to 36, response samples were collected. Findings and caveats of the study: Stable or contracted on treatment, public clonotypes were also uncommon. At the start, clonality exceeded age-matched healthy donors and followed circulating CD8+ T-cell counts.

Sequencing was designed to attain a depth spanning 1 in 200,000 to 1 in 1 million T cells. Sequencing was performed with immunoSEQ multiplex PCR; in TCRdb, only in-frame clones are kept and a portion is missing. The table lists around 310,000 clones, just under 80% of them singletons, with roughly 6.3% in the top ten. Points on this clone: Its antigen is unknown.

Trimming removed 4 bases from V and 3 bases from J, with 13 bases in between. Germline V lookup: CDR1 SSHAT, CDR2 FNYEAQ (reference sequence). The CDR3 totals 15 residues. This sample comprised PBMCs, obtained before ibrutinib treatment. J is TRBJ2-1 and V is TRBV7-7, with D maybe TRBD1 (5 bases). The receptor was derived from a human donor with chronic lymphocytic leukemia. As DNA, the CDR3 is TGTGCCAGCAGCTCCGGCCCCCAGGGCTACAATGAGCAGTTCTTC. The encoded protein is CASSSGPQGYNEQFF.